Listed here are 30 T cell receptor beta chains from one sample, sequenced in a study of T cell responses to AZD1222 COVID-19 vaccine. Clones were sequenced by immunoSEQ multiplex PCR, and TCRdb holds only the in-frame ones, with some missing. This table holds just under 90,000 clones, over 75% found once. The input for sequencing was peripheral blood, taken 28 days after the second AZD1222 dose. The receptors here all came from an adult who received the AZD1222 COVID-19 vaccine.

The V gene is TRBV6-5, the J gene TRBJ1-1; 7 bases fit TRBD1. Germline V gene data show CDR1 as MNHEY and CDR2 as SVGAGI. The CDR3 spans 15 residues. V lost 6 bases, J lost 1 base, and 8 bases stayed unmatched. The CDR3 DNA sequence: TGTGCCAGCAGGACGACAGGGAATAGGAACACTGAAGCTTTCTTT. It is translated as CASRTTGNRNTEAFF.

The J gene is TRBJ2-7, the V gene TRBV2; no reliable D call. V was cut by 5 bases and J by 6 bases, with 11 bases left in between. Germline V gene lookup returns CDR1 SNHLY and CDR2 FYNNEI. The CDR3 has 12 residues. CDR3 amino acids: CASSPWGIEQYF. CDR3 bases: TGTGCCAGCAGTCCTTGGGGAATCGAGCAGTACTTC.

This clone showed up just once. The V gene is TRBV9, the J gene TRBJ1-4, with no clear D. V shed 2 bases and J shed 8 bases, with 13 bases lying between them. The CDR3 totals 14 residues. Per the germline V gene, CDR1 is SGDLS and CDR2 is YYNGEE. CDR3 residues: CASSVDVGGEKLFF. The CDR3 DNA reads TGTGCCAGCAGCGTCGACGTGGGCGGCGAAAAACTGTTTTTT. The variable domain in full, completed from reference TRBV9 and TRBJ1-4, reads DSGVTQTPKHLITATGQRVTLRCSPRSGDLSVYWYQQSLDQGLQFLIQYYNGEERAKGNILERFSAQQFPDLHSELNLSSLELGDSALYFCASSVDVGGEKLFFGSGTQLSVL.

The V gene is TRBV7-6, the J gene TRBJ2-3, with D tentatively TRBD1 (6 bases). Germline assignment: CDR1 SGHVS and CDR2 FNYEAQ. Trimming shortened V by 5 bases and J by 4 bases, and 22 bases separated the two germline ends. The CDR3 runs 17 residues. The CDR3 DNA reads as TGTGCCAGCAGCCCTAGGGGCCAGGGGTTGCTGGCAGATACGCAGTATTTT. Translation: CASSPRGQGLLADTQYF.

This clone has only one observation. V is TRBV28 and J is TRBJ2-1, with D tentatively TRBD1 (6 bases). Germline V gives CDR1 MDHEN, CDR2 SYDVKM. V lost 5 bases, J lost 2 bases, and 19 bases lay in between. The length of the CDR3 is 17 residues. The CDR3 reads CASSTLEGRGPYNEQFF. The CDR3 DNA follows: TGTGCCAGCAGTACCCTGGAAGGCAGGGGCCCCTACAATGAGCAGTTCTTC.

The chain joins TRBV19 to TRBJ1-3; weak D call: TRBD1 (5 bases). This CDR3 spans 12 amino acids. The V end was cut by 6 bases, the J end by 8 bases, with 11 bases between. CDR1 LNHDA and CDR2 SQIVND come from the germline V gene (reference sequence). CDR3 sequence (DNA): TGTGCCAGTAGGGGCAGGGCGGACACCATATATTTT. Translated: CASRGRADTIYF.

The chain has TRBV5-6 and TRBJ1-2; D unclear. The CDR3 has 13 amino acids. V was pared by 5 bases and J by 4 bases, with 12 bases between. Germline CDR1 and CDR2: SGHDT and YYEEEE. Here the CDR3 DNA reads TGTGCCAGCAGTCAGTCGGGCAGCTATGGCTACACCTTC. Amino acid sequence: CASSQSGSYGYTF.

The V and J genes are TRBV10-2 and TRBJ1-1, with D unclear. The V and J ends lost 3 bases and 6 bases respectively, with 14 bases between them. Germline V gives CDR1 WSHSY, CDR2 SAAADI. The CDR3 covers 14 residues. CDR3 sequence: CASSDPDTFAEAFF. The CDR3 DNA reads TGCGCCAGCAGTGACCCCGATACTTTTGCTGAAGCTTTCTTT.

The rearrangement uses TRBV18 and TRBJ1-2; TRBD1 aligns across 10 bases. Germline CDR1 is KGHSH and CDR2 is LQKENI. The CDR3 totals 15 residues. With V trimmed by 3 bases and J by 6 bases, 7 bases remained unmatched. CDR3 loop: CASSPSRDRGHGYTF. CDR3 nucleotide sequence: TGTGCCAGCTCACCCTCCCGGGACAGGGGACATGGCTACACCTTC.

V usage is TRBV2 and J usage is TRBJ2-5; 9 nucleotides line up with TRBD2. CDR3 length equals 14 residues. Germline V gives CDR1 SNHLY, CDR2 FYNNEI. The CDR3 DNA sequence: TGTCCCCCCACGACGCGGGGGGGAGCGGAGACCCAGTACTTC. This codes for CPPTTRGGAETQYF.

The V gene is TRBV6-5, the J gene TRBJ1-5; no definite D call. The CDR3 has 14 residues. V was trimmed by 4 bases and J by 5 bases, leaving 12 bases between them. CDR1 is MNHEY and CDR2 is SVGAGI in the germline V gene. CDR3 coding DNA: TGTGCCAGCAGTTCGTACGGAGGGCATCAGCCCCAGCATTTT. This codes for CASSSYGGHQPQHF.

The sample holds one count of this clone. CDR3 amino acids: CASSQVNQVEYGYTF. The CDR3 nucleotides read TGCGCCAGCAGCCAAGTTAATCAGGTCGAGTATGGCTACACCTTC. The chain combines TRBV4-1 with TRBJ1-2; D not certain. From germline, CDR1 is MGHRA and CDR2 YSYEKL. Trimming took 1 base from V and 5 from J, leaving 14 bases between them. The CDR3 has 15 amino acids.

The CDR3 DNA reads as TGTGCCAGTACCCCCCCAGGAGTCGGTTTTTATGGCTACACCTTC. It specifies CASTPPGVGFYGYTF. This rearrangement joins TRBV19 to TRBJ1-2; D remains unclear. CDR1 and CDR2 (germline): LNHDA, SQIVND (reference sequence). Trimming pared 7 bases from V and 5 bases from J, leaving 20 bases between. CDR3 size: 15 residues.

The chain recombines TRBV19 with TRBJ1-1; D unresolved. Germline V gene data show CDR1 as LNHDA and CDR2 as SQIVND (reference sequence). Trimming stripped 6 bases from V and 7 bases from J, with 9 bases between. CDR3 length equals 11 residues. CDR3 protein: CASRGSHEAFF. CDR3 DNA: TGTGCCAGTAGGGGGAGTCATGAAGCTTTCTTT.

The genes are TRBV5-4 and TRBJ1-1, with D uncertain. Germline V gene lookup returns CDR1 SGHNT and CDR2 YYREEE (reference sequence). The CDR3 is 14 residues long. Trimming pared 0 bases from V and 1 base from J, leaving 7 bases between. Written as DNA, the CDR3 is TGTGCCAGCAGCTTGGAGATGGGGAACACTGAAGCTTTCTTT. This gives the protein CASSLEMGNTEAFF.

The chain is built from TRBV24-1 and TRBJ1-1, with D possibly TRBD1 on 6 matching bases. Trimming left V 2 bases short and J 11 bases short, with 20 bases between. This CDR3 contains 15 residues. Germline CDR1 reads KGHDR; CDR2 reads SFDVKD. CDR3 loop: CATSDSGRDNHFAFF. As DNA, the CDR3 is TGTGCCACCAGTGATTCCGGCCGGGACAACCACTTCGCTTTCTTT.

This rearrangement joins TRBV29-1 to TRBJ1-6; possibly TRBD1 for D (5 bases). Germline V CDR1 and CDR2: SQVTM, ANQGSEA. This CDR3 has 12 amino acids. V shed 6 bases and J shed 10 bases, with 13 bases lying between them. The CDR3 region is CSVVRGRSPLHF. The CDR3 DNA sequence: TGCAGCGTAGTGAGGGGACGGTCACCCCTCCACTTT. Based on the CDR3 plus reference TRBV29-1 and TRBJ1-6, the full variable domain is SAVISQKPSRDICQRGTSLTIQCQVDSQVTMMFWYRQQPGQSLTLIATANQGSEATYESGFVIDKFPISRPNLTFSTLTVSNMSPEDSSIYLCSVVRGRSPLHFGNGTRLTVT.

The chain links TRBV9 to TRBJ2-3, with unresolved D. The CDR3 is 14 residues long. V lost 2 bases to trimming and J lost 0 bases, with 7 bases between them. CDR1 and CDR2 (germline): SGDLS, YYNGEE. The CDR3 is CASSVASSTDTQYF. CDR3 sequence (DNA): TGTGCCAGCAGCGTCGCTAGTAGCACAGATACGCAGTATTTT. Complete variable domain (other parts from reference TRBV9 and TRBJ2-3): DSGVTQTPKHLITATGQRVTLRCSPRSGDLSVYWYQQSLDQGLQFLIQYYNGEERAKGNILERFSAQQFPDLHSELNLSSLELGDSALYFCASSVASSTDTQYFGPGTRLTVL.

This rearrangement joins TRBV2 to TRBJ2-5; no clear D. Trimming shortened V by 1 base and J by 1 base, and 7 bases separated the two germline ends. CDR3 length equals 14 residues. CDR1 is SNHLY and CDR2 is FYNNEI in the germline V gene. CDR3 loop: CASSEGASQETQYF. For the CDR3, the DNA is TGTGCCAGCAGTGAAGGGGCCAGCCAAGAGACCCAGTACTTC.

The CDR3, as DNA: TGTGCCAGCAGTTCCCCTCGGACAGGAGGCTGGGAGACCCAGTACTTC. It translates to CASSSPRTGGWETQYF. The chain uses TRBV6-5 and TRBJ2-5; 7 nucleotides align to TRBD1. The CDR3 is 16 amino acids. V shed 4 bases and J 5 bases; nucleotides not matched to a gene: 13. Germline V CDR1 and CDR2: MNHEY, SVGAGI.

The chain has TRBV7-3 and TRBJ2-1, with D perhaps TRBD1 (7 bases). V lost 3 bases, J lost 9 bases, and 9 bases lay in between. The CDR3 sequence is 12 residues long. Looked up from germline, CDR1 is SGHTA and CDR2 is FQGTGA. The chain's CDR3 is CASSFQGGEQFF. CDR3 coding DNA: TGTGCCAGCAGCTTTCAGGGGGGTGAGCAGTTCTTC.

The J gene is TRBJ1-4, the V gene TRBV18; 7 nucleotides line up with TRBD1. The CDR3 runs to 15 residues. Trimming took 4 bases from V and 8 from J; bases not matched to a gene: 10. The germline CDR1 and CDR2 sequences are KGHSH and LQKENI. The CDR3 protein is CASSLTGLEGEKLFF. CDR3 DNA sequence: TGTGCCAGCTCACTGACAGGGCTTGAAGGGGAAAAACTGTTTTTT. Full variable domain (rest looked up from reference TRBV18 and TRBJ1-4): NAGVMQNPRHLVRRRGQEARLRCSPMKGHSHVYWYRQLPEEGLKFMVYLQKENIIDESGMPKERFSAEFPKEGPSILRIQQVVRGDSAAYFCASSLTGLEGEKLFFGSGTQLSVL.

A word on this clone: In the same sample, other DNA sequences code for this CDR3. This sequence joins TRBV6-5 and TRBJ1-1; no firm D call. V lost 0 bases and J lost 4, with 6 bases in between. The germline CDR1 and CDR2 sequences are MNHEY and SVGAGI. This CDR3 region has 13 residues. CDR3: CASSYSGSTEAFF. The CDR3 coding sequence is TGTGCCAGCAGTTACTCCGGGTCCACTGAAGCTTTCTTT.

The chain couples TRBV6-5 to TRBJ2-2; 8 positions match TRBD2. The CDR3 sequence is 13 residues long. The germline gives CDR1 MNHEY, CDR2 SVGAGI. The ends lost 4 bases at V and 6 bases at J; junction bases unmatched: 1. The CDR3 nucleotides read TGTGCCAGCAGTTTTAGCGGGGCCGGGGAGCTGTTTTTT. Its translation is CASSFSGAGELFF.

The rearrangement joins TRBV11-3 to TRBJ2-1; 8 positions agree with TRBD1. This CDR3 is built from 14 residues. V lost 5 bases and J lost 8; bases outside the gene matches: 8. The germline CDR1 and CDR2 sequences are SGHNT and YENEEA. This CDR3 reads CASSDGQGRDEQFF. DNA of the CDR3: TGTGCCAGCAGCGACGGACAGGGTCGCGATGAGCAGTTCTTC.

The genes are TRBV11-2 and TRBJ1-2; 8 positions match TRBD1. After removal of 5 bases from V and 3 bases from J, the junction contained 11 bases not matched to a gene. This CDR3 contains 16 residues. Germline CDR1 reads SGHAT; CDR2 reads FQNNGV. Written as DNA, the CDR3 is TGTGCCAGCAGCCCGACCAGGCGGACAGGGTACTATGGCTACACCTTC. As protein: CASSPTRRTGYYGYTF.

In DNA, the CDR3 is TGCGCCAGCAGTCGCGGGGGGACCTACAATGAGCAGTTCTTC. Residues: CASSRGGTYNEQFF. The V call is TRBV10-1, the J call TRBJ2-1, with TRBD2 matching 8 bases. V lost 5 bases to trimming and J lost 2 bases; unmatched junction nucleotides: 2. This CDR3 spans 14 amino acids. Germline CDR1 WNHNN, CDR2 SYGVQD (reference sequence).

The V and J genes are TRBV19 and TRBJ2-2; D possibly corresponds to TRBD1 (6 bases). V gave up 7 bases and J gave up 0 bases, with 15 bases separating them. The CDR3 spans 16 residues. Germline CDR1 and CDR2: LNHDA and SQIVND (reference sequence). The CDR3 region is CASTTWGPTNTGELFF. Written as DNA, the CDR3 is TGTGCCAGTACTACCTGGGGGCCAACGAACACCGGGGAGCTGTTTTTT.

The chain combines TRBV7-2 with TRBJ1-6; D is unclear. CDR1 and CDR2 (germline): SGHTA, FQGNSA. Trimming removed 2 bases from V and 9 bases from J, with 14 bases in between. The CDR3 totals 15 residues. DNA of the CDR3: TGTGCCAGCAGCTTATCGTTCCGACCGGGTTCACCCCTCCACTTT. Protein product: CASSLSFRPGSPLHF. The whole variable domain, remainder taken from reference TRBV7-2 and TRBJ1-6, is GAGVSQSPSNKVTEKGKDVELRCDPISGHTALYWYRQSLGQGLEFLIYFQGNSAPDKSGLPSDRFSAERTGGSVSTLTIQRTQQEDSAVYLCASSLSFRPGSPLHFGNGTRLTVT.

The CDR3 DNA is TGTGCCAGCAGTGAGGACAGCGATAAAGCTTTCTTT. This codes for CASSEDSDKAFF. This chain uses TRBV25-1 with TRBJ1-1; possible D gene TRBD1, 6 bases. V lost 3 bases to trimming and J lost 9 bases, with 11 bases between them. Germline V lookup: CDR1 MGHDK, CDR2 SYGVNS. The CDR3 consists of 12 residues.